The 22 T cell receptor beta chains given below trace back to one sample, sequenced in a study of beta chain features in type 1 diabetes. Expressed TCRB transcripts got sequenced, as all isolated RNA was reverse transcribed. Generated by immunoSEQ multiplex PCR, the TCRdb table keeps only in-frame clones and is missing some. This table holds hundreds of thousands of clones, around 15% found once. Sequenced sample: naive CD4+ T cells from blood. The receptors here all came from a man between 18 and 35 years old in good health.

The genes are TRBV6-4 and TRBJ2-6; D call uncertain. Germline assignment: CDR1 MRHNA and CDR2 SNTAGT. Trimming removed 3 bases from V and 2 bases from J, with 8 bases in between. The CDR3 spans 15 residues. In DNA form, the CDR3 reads TGTGCCAGCAGTGATTCCGACACTGGGGCCAACGTCCTGACTTTC. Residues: CASSDSDTGANVLTF.

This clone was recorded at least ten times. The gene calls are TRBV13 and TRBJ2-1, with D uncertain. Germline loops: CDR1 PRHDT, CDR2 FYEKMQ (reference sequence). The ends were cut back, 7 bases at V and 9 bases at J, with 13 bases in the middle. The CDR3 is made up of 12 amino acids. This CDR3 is CASTSSPSEQFF. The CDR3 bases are TGTGCCAGCACTAGTAGCCCTAGTGAGCAGTTCTTC. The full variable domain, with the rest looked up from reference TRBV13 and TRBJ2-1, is AAGVIQSPRHLIKEKRETATLKCYPIPRHDTVYWYQQGPGQDPQFLISFYEKMQSDKGSIPDRFSAQQFSDYHSELNMSSLELGDSALYFCASTSSPSEQFFGPGTRLTVL.

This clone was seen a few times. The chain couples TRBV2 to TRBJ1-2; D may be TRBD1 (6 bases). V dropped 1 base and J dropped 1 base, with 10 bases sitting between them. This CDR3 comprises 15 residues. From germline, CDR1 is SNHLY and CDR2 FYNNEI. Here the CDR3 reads CASSEDRANNYGYTF. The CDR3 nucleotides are TGTGCCAGCAGTGAAGACAGGGCGAATAACTATGGCTACACCTTC.

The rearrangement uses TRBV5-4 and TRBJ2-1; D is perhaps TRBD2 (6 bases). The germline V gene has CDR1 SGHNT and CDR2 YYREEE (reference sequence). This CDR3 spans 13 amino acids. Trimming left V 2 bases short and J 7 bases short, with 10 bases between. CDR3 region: CASSLTGANEQFF. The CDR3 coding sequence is TGTGCCAGCAGCTTAACGGGAGCGAATGAGCAGTTCTTC. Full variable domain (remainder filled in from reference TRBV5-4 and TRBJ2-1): ETGVTQSPTHLIKTRGQQVTLRCSSQSGHNTVSWYQQALGQGPQFIFQYYREEENGRGNFPPRFSGLQFPNYSSELNVNALELDDSALYLCASSLTGANEQFFGPGTRLTVL.

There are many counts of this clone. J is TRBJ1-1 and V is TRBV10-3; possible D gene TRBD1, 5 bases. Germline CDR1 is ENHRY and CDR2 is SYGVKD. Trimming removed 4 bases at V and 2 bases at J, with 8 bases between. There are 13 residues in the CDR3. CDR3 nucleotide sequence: TGTGCCATCAGTGGCAGGGTAAACACTGAAGCTTTCTTT. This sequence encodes CAISGRVNTEAFF.

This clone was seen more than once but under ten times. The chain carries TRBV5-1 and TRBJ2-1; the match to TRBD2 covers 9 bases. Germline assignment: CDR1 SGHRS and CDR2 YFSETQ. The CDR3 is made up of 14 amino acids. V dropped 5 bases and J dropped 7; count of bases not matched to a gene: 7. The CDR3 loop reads CASSASGNSNEQFF. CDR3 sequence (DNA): TGCGCCAGCAGTGCTAGCGGGAATTCAAATGAGCAGTTCTTC.

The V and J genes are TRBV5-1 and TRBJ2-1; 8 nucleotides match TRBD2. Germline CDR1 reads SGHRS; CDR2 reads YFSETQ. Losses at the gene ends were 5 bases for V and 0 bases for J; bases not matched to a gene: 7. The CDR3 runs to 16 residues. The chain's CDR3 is CASSLLTSGSYNEQFF. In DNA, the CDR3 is TGCGCCAGCAGTCTATTAACTAGCGGCTCCTACAATGAGCAGTTCTTC.

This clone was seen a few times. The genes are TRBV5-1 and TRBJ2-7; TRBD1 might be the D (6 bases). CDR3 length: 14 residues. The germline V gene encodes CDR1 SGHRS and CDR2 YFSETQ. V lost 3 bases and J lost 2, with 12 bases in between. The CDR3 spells CASSSRYRAYEQYF. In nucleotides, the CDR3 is TGCGCCAGCAGCTCTCGTTACAGGGCCTACGAGCAGTACTTC. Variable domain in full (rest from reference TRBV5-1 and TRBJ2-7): KAGVTQTPRYLIKTRGQQVTLSCSPISGHRSVSWYQQTPGQGLQFLFEYFSETQRNKGNFPGRFSGRQFSNSRSEMNVSTLELGDSALYLCASSSRYRAYEQYFGPGTRLTVT.

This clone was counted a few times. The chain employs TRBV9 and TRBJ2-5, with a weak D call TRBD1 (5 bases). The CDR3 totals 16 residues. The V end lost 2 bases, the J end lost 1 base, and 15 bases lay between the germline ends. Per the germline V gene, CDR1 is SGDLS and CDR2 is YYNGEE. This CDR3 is CASSVTALGSQETQYF. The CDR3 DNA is TGTGCCAGCAGCGTGACAGCCCTGGGATCCCAAGAGACCCAGTACTTC.

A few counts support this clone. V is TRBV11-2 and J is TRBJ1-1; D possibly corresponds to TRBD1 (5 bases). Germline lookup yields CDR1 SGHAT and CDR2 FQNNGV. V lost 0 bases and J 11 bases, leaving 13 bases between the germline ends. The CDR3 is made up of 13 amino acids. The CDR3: CASSLDLRGVAFF. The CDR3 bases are TGTGCCAGCAGCTTAGATCTTCGAGGGGTCGCTTTCTTT.

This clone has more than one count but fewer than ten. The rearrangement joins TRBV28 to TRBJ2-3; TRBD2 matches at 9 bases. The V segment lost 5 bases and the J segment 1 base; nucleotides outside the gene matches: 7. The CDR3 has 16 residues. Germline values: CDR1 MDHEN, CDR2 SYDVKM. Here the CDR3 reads CASSPVVAGGTDTQYF. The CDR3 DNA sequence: TGTGCCAGCAGTCCCGTCGTAGCGGGAGGCACAGATACGCAGTATTTT.

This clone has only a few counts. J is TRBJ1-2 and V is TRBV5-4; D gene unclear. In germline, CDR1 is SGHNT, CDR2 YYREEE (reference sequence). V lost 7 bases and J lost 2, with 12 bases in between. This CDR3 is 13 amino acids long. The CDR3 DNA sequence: TGTGCCAGCCGGCTCCTTCCCAACTATGGCTACACCTTC. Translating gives CASRLLPNYGYTF.

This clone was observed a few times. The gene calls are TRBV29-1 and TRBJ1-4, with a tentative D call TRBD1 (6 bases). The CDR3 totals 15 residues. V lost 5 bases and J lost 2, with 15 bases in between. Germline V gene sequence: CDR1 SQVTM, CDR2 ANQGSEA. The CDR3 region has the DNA TGCAGCGTTCATACCTCCGGGGGCACTAATGAAAAACTGTTTTTT. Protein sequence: CSVHTSGGTNEKLFF.

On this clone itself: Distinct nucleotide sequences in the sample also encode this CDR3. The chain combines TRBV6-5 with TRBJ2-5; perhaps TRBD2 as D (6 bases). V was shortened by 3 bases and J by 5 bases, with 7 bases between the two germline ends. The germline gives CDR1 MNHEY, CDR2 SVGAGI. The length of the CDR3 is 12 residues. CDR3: CASSYGGETQYF. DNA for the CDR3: TGTGCCAGCAGTTATGGGGGGGAGACCCAGTACTTC.

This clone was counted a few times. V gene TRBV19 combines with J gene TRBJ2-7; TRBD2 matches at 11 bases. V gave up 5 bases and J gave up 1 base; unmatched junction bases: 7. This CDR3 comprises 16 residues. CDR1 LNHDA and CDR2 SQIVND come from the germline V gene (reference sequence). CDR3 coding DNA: TGTGCCAGTAGTCGGGGGACTAGCGGCAGATCCTACGAGCAGTACTTC. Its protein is CASSRGTSGRSYEQYF.

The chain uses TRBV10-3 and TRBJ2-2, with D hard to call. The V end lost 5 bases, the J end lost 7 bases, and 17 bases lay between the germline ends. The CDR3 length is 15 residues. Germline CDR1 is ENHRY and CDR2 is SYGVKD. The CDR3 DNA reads TGTGCCATCAGTTTCCAGCCGCTCGAACACGGGGAGCTGTTTTTT. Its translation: CAISFQPLEHGELFF.

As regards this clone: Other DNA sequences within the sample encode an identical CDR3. The CDR3 nucleotides are TGCAGCGTTGGGGGAAGGATGAACACTGAAGCTTTCTTT. Its translation: CSVGGRMNTEAFF. The V gene is TRBV29-1, the J gene TRBJ1-1; the D is unclear. This CDR3 comprises 13 residues. The V gene's germline CDR1 is SQVTM and CDR2 ANQGSEA. Trimming removed 4 bases from V and 0 bases from J, with 9 bases in between.

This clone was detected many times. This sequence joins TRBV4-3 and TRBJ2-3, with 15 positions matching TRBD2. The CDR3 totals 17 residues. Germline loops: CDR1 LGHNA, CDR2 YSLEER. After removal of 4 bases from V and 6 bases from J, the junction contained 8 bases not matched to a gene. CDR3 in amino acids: CASSPSGLAGGLDTQYF. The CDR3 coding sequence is TGCGCCAGCAGCCCGAGCGGACTAGCGGGGGGGCTGGATACGCAGTATTTT.

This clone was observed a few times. CDR3 nucleotide sequence: TGTGCCAGCGAAGACAGGGGATATAATTCACCCCTCCACTTT. Amino acid sequence: CASEDRGYNSPLHF. The chain carries TRBV5-4 and TRBJ1-6, with TRBD1 matching 8 bases. CDR1 is SGHNT, CDR2 YYREEE, per germline (reference sequence). V lost 7 bases, J lost 4 bases, and 4 bases stayed unmatched. CDR3 length: 14 residues.

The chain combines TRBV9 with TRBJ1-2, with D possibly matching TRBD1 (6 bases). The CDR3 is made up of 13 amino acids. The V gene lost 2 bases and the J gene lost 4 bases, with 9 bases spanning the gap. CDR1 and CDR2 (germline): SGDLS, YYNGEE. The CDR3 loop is CASSVDSLYGYTF. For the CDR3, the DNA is TGTGCCAGCAGCGTGGACAGCCTCTATGGCTACACCTTC.

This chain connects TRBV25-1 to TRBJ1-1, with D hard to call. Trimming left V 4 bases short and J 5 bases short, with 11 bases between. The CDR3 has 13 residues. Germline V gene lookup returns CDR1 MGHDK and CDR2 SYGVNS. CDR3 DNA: TGTGCCAGCAGTGGTTTGCTTTGGACTGAAGCTTTCTTT. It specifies CASSGLLWTEAFF.

The CDR3 is CASSLATSDTGELFF. The CDR3 region has the DNA TGCGCCAGCAGCTTGGCAACTAGCGACACCGGGGAGCTGTTTTTT. The chain combines TRBV5-1 with TRBJ2-2; 7 bases agree with TRBD2. In germline, CDR1 is SGHRS, CDR2 YFSETQ. CDR3 length: 15 residues. Trimming cost V 0 bases and J 3 bases; bases outside gene matches: 2.